Below, one T cell receptor (beta chain) is given with its context. This record comes from a study of T cell responses to AZD1222 COVID-19 vaccine. Deletions cut 1 base from V and 0 bases from J, with 7 bases between. The CDR3 has 15 residues. The germline V gene has CDR1 SGHNT and CDR2 YENEEA. Libraries were prepared by immunoSEQ multiplex PCR; TCRdb keeps only in-frame clonotypes and omits some of them. The sample carries 180,000 or so clones, about 91% recorded once. Second-dose intervals of approximately 4 or approximately 12 weeks were pooled. The source is an adult who received the AZD1222 COVID-19 vaccine. The material was peripheral blood, obtained 28 days after the second AZD1222 dose. This chain links TRBV11-3 with TRBJ1-5, with TRBD1 as a possible D gene (5 bases). CDR3 loop: CASSLGGGSNQPQHF. The CDR3 DNA reads as TGTGCCAGCAGCTTAGGGGGGGGTAGCAATCAGCCCCAGCATTTT. Using reference TRBV11-3 and TRBJ1-5 for the parts outside the CDR3, the full variable domain is EAGVVQSPRYKIIEKKQPVAFWCNPISGHNTLYWYLQNLGQGPELLIRYENEEAVDDSQLPKDRFSAERLKGVDSTLKIQPAELGDSAVYLCASSLGGGSNQPQHFGDGTRLSIL.